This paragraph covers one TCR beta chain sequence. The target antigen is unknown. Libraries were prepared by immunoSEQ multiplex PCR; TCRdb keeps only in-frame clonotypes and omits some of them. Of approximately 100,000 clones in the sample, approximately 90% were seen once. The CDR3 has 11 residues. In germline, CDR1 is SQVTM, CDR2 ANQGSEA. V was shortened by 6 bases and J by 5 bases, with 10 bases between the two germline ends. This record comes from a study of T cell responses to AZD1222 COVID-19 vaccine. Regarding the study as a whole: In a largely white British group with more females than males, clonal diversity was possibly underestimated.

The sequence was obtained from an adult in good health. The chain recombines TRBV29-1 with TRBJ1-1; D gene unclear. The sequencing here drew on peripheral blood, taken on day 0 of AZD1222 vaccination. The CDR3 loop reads CSVARWTEAFF. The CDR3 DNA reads TGCAGCGTCGCGCGGTGGACTGAAGCTTTCTTT.